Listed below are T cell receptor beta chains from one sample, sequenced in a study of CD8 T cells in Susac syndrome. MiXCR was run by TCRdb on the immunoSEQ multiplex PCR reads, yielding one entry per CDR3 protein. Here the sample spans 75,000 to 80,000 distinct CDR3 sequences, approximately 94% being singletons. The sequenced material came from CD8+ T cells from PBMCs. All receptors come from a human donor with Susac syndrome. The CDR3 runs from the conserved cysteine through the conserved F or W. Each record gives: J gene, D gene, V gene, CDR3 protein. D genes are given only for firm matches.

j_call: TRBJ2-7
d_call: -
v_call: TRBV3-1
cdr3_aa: CASSQDRGSSYEQYF

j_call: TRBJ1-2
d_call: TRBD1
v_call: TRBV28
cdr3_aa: CATDQGVDYGYTF

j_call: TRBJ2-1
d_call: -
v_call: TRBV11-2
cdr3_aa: CASSSPGDEQFF

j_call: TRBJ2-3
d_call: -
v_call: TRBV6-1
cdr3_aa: CASSAVWGARDTQYF

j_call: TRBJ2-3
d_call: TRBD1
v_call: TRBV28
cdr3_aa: CASSHGTGGTTDTQYF

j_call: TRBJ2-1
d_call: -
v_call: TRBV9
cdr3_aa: CASSVDGGGLLSNEQFF

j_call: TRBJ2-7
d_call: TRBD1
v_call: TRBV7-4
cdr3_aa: CASSSRGHYF

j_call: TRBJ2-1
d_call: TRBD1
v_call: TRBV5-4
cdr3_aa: CASSLGTGEQFF

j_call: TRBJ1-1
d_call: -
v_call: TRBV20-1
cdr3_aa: CSARELGAEAFF

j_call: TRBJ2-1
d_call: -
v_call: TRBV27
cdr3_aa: CASSLGLEQFF

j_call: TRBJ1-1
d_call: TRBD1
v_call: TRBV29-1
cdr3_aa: CSVSTAGTAVNEVAFF

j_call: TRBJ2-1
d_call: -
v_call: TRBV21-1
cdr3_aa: CASSKEDRENEQFF

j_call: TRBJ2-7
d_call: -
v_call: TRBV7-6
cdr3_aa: CASSSRDSPSYEQYF

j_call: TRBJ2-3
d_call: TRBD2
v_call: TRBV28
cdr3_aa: CASSSLAGGLQQLLLPSTDTQYF

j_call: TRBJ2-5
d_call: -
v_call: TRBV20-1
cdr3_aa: CSASGRGSEETQYF

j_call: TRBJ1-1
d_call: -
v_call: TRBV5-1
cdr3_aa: CASSLRAENTEAFF

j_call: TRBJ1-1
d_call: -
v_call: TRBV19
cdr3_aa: CASSIALDRNTEAFF

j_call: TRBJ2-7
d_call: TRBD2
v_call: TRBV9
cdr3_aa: CASGIAGEQYF